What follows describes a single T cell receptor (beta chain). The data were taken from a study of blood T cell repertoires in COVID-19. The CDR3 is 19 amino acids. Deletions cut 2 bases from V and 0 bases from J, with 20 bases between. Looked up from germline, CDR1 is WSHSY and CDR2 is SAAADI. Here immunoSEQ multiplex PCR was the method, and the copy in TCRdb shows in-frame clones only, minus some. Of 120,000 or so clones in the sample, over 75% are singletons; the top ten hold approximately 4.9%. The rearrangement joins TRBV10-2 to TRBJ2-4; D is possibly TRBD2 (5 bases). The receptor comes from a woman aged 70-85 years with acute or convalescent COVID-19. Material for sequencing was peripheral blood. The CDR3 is CASSERVLDNFRAKNIQYF. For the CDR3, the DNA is TGCGCCAGCAGTGAGCGGGTACTAGACAACTTCCGAGCCAAAAACATTCAGTACTTC.